This note documents a single TCR beta chain sequence. Its antigen is unknown. The CDR3 totals 12 residues. Germline V gene lookup returns CDR1 SGHNT and CDR2 YENEEA. Trimming cost V 0 bases and J 1 base, with 0 bases left between them. The data stem from a study of OX40 agonist ivuxolimab in advanced cancers. Study context: Patients were dosed with the agonistic anti-OX40 (CD134) antibody ivuxolimab. General observations from the study: Partly responding patients at 0.1-3.0 mg/kg showed some of the smallest clonal expansion. CD4+ T cells averaged fewer expanded clones than CD8+ T cells.

Method: immunoSEQ multiplex PCR; TCRdb's copy keeps in-frame clones and lacks some. The sample has about 80,000 clones; about 83% are singletons. Specimen: CD4+ or CD8+ T cells sorted from blood, collected in a trial of the OX40 agonist ivuxolimab. The chain recombines TRBV11-3 with TRBJ2-5; D not certain. The sequence derives from an adult with an advanced solid tumor such as melanoma, head and neck, liver or kidney cancer. CDR3 amino acids: CASSLDQETQYF. For the CDR3, the DNA is TGTGCCAGCAGCTTAGACCAAGAGACCCAGTACTTC.